These 18 T cell receptor beta chains were all obtained from the same sample, sequenced in a study of blood T cell repertoires in COVID-19. Here immunoSEQ multiplex PCR was the method, and the copy in TCRdb shows in-frame clones only, minus some. The sample has tens of thousands of clones, 75% to 85% seen once. The specimen sequenced was peripheral blood. The receptors derive from a man between 60 and 75 years old with acute or convalescent COVID-19.

The CDR3: CAWSQIAGAHGTQYF. CDR3 in DNA: TGTGCCTGGAGCCAGATAGCGGGGGCCCATGGCACGCAGTATTTT. This chain uses TRBV30 with TRBJ2-3; TRBD2 agrees at 9 bases. With V trimmed by 3 bases and J by 9 bases, 13 bases remained unmatched. The germline CDR1 and CDR2 sequences are GTSNPN and SVGIG (reference sequence). The CDR3 extends over 15 amino acids.

This clone was seen a few times. The rearrangement links TRBV28 to TRBJ1-5; D remains unclear. This CDR3 region has 14 residues. The V and J ends lost 4 bases and 6 bases respectively, with 13 bases between them. Germline-derived CDR1 and CDR2 are MDHEN and SYDVKM. The DNA of the CDR3 is TGTGCCAGCAGTTCGACACCACTAGGTCAGCCCCAGCATTTT. As protein: CASSSTPLGQPQHF.

The chain's CDR3 is CASSLEVQANYGYTF. In DNA, the CDR3 is TGTGCCAGCAGCTTAGAGGTCCAGGCCAACTATGGCTACACCTTC. This chain joins TRBV7-2 and TRBJ1-2, with D unclear. Trimming removed 1 base from V and 2 bases from J, with 11 bases in between. Germline V lookup: CDR1 SGHTA, CDR2 FQGNSA. This CDR3 contains 15 residues.

V is TRBV11-2 and J is TRBJ1-4, with 7 bases matching TRBD1. The length of the CDR3 is 16 residues. CDR1 is SGHAT, CDR2 FQNNGV, per germline. J was trimmed by 0 bases and V by 3 bases; bases with no gene match: 4. CDR3 residues: CASSFGDRTTNEKLFF. The CDR3 DNA reads TGTGCCAGCAGCTTTGGGGACAGAACAACTAATGAAAAACTGTTTTTT.

This chain uses TRBV9 with TRBJ1-2, with 11 nucleotides matching TRBD1. The CDR3 is 15 residues long. V was clipped by 6 bases and J by 5 bases; unmatched bases: 9. Germline V gene data show CDR1 as SGDLS and CDR2 as YYNGEE. The DNA for the CDR3 is TGTGCCAGCACTCGACTGGACAGGGGGCAATATGGCTACACCTTC. Encoded protein: CASTRLDRGQYGYTF.

The chain couples TRBV6-5 to TRBJ2-1; tentative D call: TRBD2 (6 bases). The CDR3 is made up of 12 amino acids. Trimming took 10 bases from V and 4 from J, leaving 11 bases between them. Germline values: CDR1 MNHEY, CDR2 SVGAGI. Written as DNA, the CDR3 is TGTGCCACCTCACGGGAGTACAATGAGCAGTTCTTC. It encodes CATSREYNEQFF.

In its sample, this clone was seen once. This chain connects TRBV6-5 to TRBJ2-7; D might be TRBD1 (8 bases). The V gene's germline CDR1 is MNHEY and CDR2 SVGAGI. V shed 6 bases and J shed 4 bases, with 19 bases lying between them. The CDR3 is made up of 15 amino acids. In DNA, the CDR3 is TGTGCCAGCAGAAAGGGGGGGACAGGAGCTTACGAGCAGTACTTC. This gives the protein CASRKGGTGAYEQYF.

This clone was detected once. The rearrangement uses TRBV10-2 and TRBJ1-6, with 7 bases that match TRBD1. The CDR3 runs to 12 residues. V trimming: 8 bases; J trimming: 11 bases; junction bases outside the gene matches: 6. Germline V lookup: CDR1 WSHSY, CDR2 SAAADI. The CDR3 DNA reads as TGCGCCAGCGCGGGCAGGGGGACACCCCTCCACTTT. This sequence encodes CASAGRGTPLHF.

The sample holds one count of this clone. The gene calls are TRBV6-5 and TRBJ2-7, with 11 bases aligning to TRBD2. Trimming cost V 6 bases and J 3 bases; bases outside gene matches: 7. The germline CDR1 and CDR2 sequences are MNHEY and SVGAGI. The CDR3 is 15 amino acids. The CDR3 protein is CASRRRLAGNYEQYV. The CDR3 DNA follows: TGTGCCAGCAGGAGAAGACTAGCGGGAAACTACGAGCAGTACGTC.

V and J are TRBV4-3 and TRBJ1-2, with 10 nucleotides matching TRBD1. The CDR3 extends over 13 amino acids. The germline V gene has CDR1 LGHNA and CDR2 YSLEER. Trimming cost V 3 bases and J 8 bases; bases outside gene matches: 3. CDR3: CASSQGTGAGYTF. The DNA of the CDR3 is TGCGCCAGCAGCCAGGGGACAGGGGCCGGCTACACCTTC.

The genes are TRBV28 and TRBJ2-7, with TRBD2 identical over 13 bases. The CDR3 length is 16 residues. Germline lookup yields CDR1 MDHEN and CDR2 SYDVKM. The V and J ends lost 4 bases and 1 base, in that order; junction bases with no gene match: 4. CDR3 bases: TGTGCCAGCAGTTCGGGACTAGCGGGGTCATCCTACGAGCAGTACGTC. Translating it yields CASSSGLAGSSYEQYV.

V is TRBV7-9 and J is TRBJ1-2; 8 bases line up with TRBD1. CDR3 length: 15 amino acids. V lost 4 bases, J lost 5 bases, and 9 bases stayed unmatched. Germline CDR1 SEHNR, CDR2 FQNEAQ (reference sequence). CDR3 amino acids: CASSYIGTGTYGYTF. CDR3 sequence (DNA): TGTGCCAGCAGCTACATTGGGACAGGAACATATGGCTACACCTTC.

V gene TRBV27 combines with J gene TRBJ2-3; TRBD1 agrees at 9 bases. CDR1 and CDR2 (germline): MNHEY, SMNVEV (reference sequence). The V and J ends lost 6 bases and 6 bases, in that order; junction bases with no gene match: 16. The CDR3 has 17 amino acids. CDR3 in DNA: TGTGCCAGCAGCCCCCCCGGGGGGACAGGGATGAGGGATACGCAGTATTTT. This codes for CASSPPGGTGMRDTQYF.

The chain is built from TRBV2 and TRBJ2-5, with 9 bases aligning to TRBD2. The CDR3 sequence is 15 residues long. Germline V CDR1 and CDR2: SNHLY, FYNNEI. With 4 bases clipped from V and 5 bases from J, the junction kept 8 bases outside the gene matches. The CDR3, as DNA: TGTGCCAGCAGTGTGGCGGGGGGGCCGGAGGAGACCCAGTACTTC. It specifies CASSVAGGPEETQYF.

The V gene is TRBV5-5, the J gene TRBJ2-5; the D gene is possibly TRBD1 (6 bases). Germline-derived CDR1 and CDR2 are SGHKS and YYEKEE (reference sequence). Trimming removed 3 bases from V and 5 bases from J, with 14 bases in between. The CDR3 sequence is 14 residues long. The CDR3 DNA follows: TGTGCCAGCAGCTCGGGACAAGCAGGGGAGACCCAGTACTTC. Protein: CASSSGQAGETQYF.

The V and J genes are TRBV15 and TRBJ2-5; 8 bases line up with TRBD2. The V and J ends lost 3 bases and 1 base, in that order; junction bases with no gene match: 7. Germline CDR1 and CDR2: LNHNV and YYDKDF (reference sequence). The CDR3 consists of 16 residues. CDR3 protein: CATSRAGTRLQETQYF. CDR3 DNA: TGTGCCACCAGCAGGGCCGGGACTAGACTCCAAGAGACCCAGTACTTC. Filled out from reference TRBV15 and TRBJ2-5, the complete variable domain reads DAMVIQNPRYQVTQFGKPVTLSCSQTLNHNVMYWYQQKSSQAPKLLFHYYDKDFNNEADTPDNFQSRRPNTSFCFLDIRSPGLGDTAMYLCATSRAGTRLQETQYFGPGTRLLVL.

The chain couples TRBV5-1 to TRBJ2-3; D possibly corresponds to TRBD2 (6 bases). The CDR3 is made up of 14 amino acids. Trimming stripped 2 bases from V and 5 bases from J, with 12 bases between. Germline V gene data show CDR1 as SGHRS and CDR2 as YFSETQ. As DNA, the CDR3 is TGCGCCAGCAGCTTCGGGGCCGGGGGAGATACGCAGTATTTT. Its protein is CASSFGAGGDTQYF.

The gene calls are TRBV3-1 (or the pseudogene TRBV3-2) and TRBJ1-3; D unresolved. The CDR3 is 15 residues long. Looked up from germline, CDR1 is LGHDT and CDR2 is YNNKEL (reference sequence). With 0 bases removed from V and 8 bases from J, the gap between germline ends came to 14 bases. In DNA form, the CDR3 reads TGTGCCAGCAGCCAAGATTTCGGGGTTGGGTACACCATATATTTT. This translates into CASSQDFGVGYTIYF.